This T cell receptor (beta chain) was recovered during a study of blood T cells in healthy people across ages. The CDR3 is made up of 14 amino acids. Germline CDR1 reads SGHTA; CDR2 reads FQGNSA. The J segment lost 4 bases and the V segment lost 2 bases, leaving 3 bases of the junction unmatched. A second PCR, run for about 6 to 12 cycles, used a sample-barcoded 5' primer plus a J-beta primer mix. MiXCR, applied by TCRdb to the 5' RACE reads, yields one record per CDR3 protein. The sample contains hundreds of thousands of distinct CDR3 sequences, less than 35% of which appear only once. Study results and caveats: Per million T cells, the diversity of TCR beta decreased roughly linearly as age advanced.

This clonotype has ten or more counts. Its antigen remains unknown. This sequence joins TRBV7-2 and TRBJ1-1; 8 bases agree with TRBD1. This receptor was identified in a woman aged 80 or over in good health. Sequencing used blood. CDR3 residues: CASSLPTGATEAFF. The CDR3 DNA sequence: TGTGCCAGCAGCTTACCGACAGGGGCCACTGAAGCTTTCTTT.